Listed here are 25 T cell receptor beta chains from one sample, sequenced in a study of shared clonotypes between healthy human individuals. Clones were read by immunoSEQ multiplex PCR, and TCRdb kept only the in-frame ones, dropping some. The repertoire holds hundreds of thousands of clones, with 95% to 98% as singletons. Naive CD8 cells were CD45RO-negative, positively selected for CCR7, excluding terminally differentiated effector memory CD45RA+ cells. Sample: naive CD8+ T cells sorted from blood. The origin of the receptors is a man aged 25 to 40 in good health.

On this clone: Other DNA sequences of this sample code for an identical CDR3. CDR3 sequence reads: CASSPGPMNTEAFF. The CDR3 DNA reads TGTGCCAGCAGTCCCGGGCCGATGAACACTGAAGCTTTCTTT. The rearrangement links TRBV9 to TRBJ1-1; no clear D gene. CDR1 is SGDLS, CDR2 YYNGEE, per germline. This CDR3 is built from 14 residues. Trimming cost V 5 bases and J 0 bases, with 11 bases left between them. Together with reference TRBV9 and TRBJ1-1, the CDR3 gives the full variable domain: DSGVTQTPKHLITATGQRVTLRCSPRSGDLSVYWYQQSLDQGLQFLIQYYNGEERAKGNILERFSAQQFPDLHSELNLSSLELGDSALYFCASSPGPMNTEAFFGQGTRLTVV.

The V gene is TRBV7-3, the J gene TRBJ2-1; 7 bases are shared with TRBD2. CDR1 is SGHTA, CDR2 FQGTGA, per germline. CDR3 size: 14 residues. Unmatched junction bases numbered 5, after V lost 5 bases and J lost 4 bases. CDR3: CASSPSGRYNEQFF. In nucleotides, the CDR3 is TGTGCCAGCAGCCCTAGCGGACGGTACAATGAGCAGTTCTTC. Combining the CDR3 with reference TRBV7-3 and TRBJ2-1 gives the whole variable domain GAGVSQTPSNKVTEKGKYVELRCDPISGHTALYWYRQSLGQGPEFLIYFQGTGAADDSGLPNDRFFAVRPEGSVSTLKIQRTERGDSAVYLCASSPSGRYNEQFFGPGTRLTVL.

This clone came up a few times. DNA for the CDR3: TGTGCCAGCTCACCCTCGGGACAGGGGTTCTACGAGCAGTACTTC. Translated, it gives CASSPSGQGFYEQYF. The rearrangement joins TRBV18 to TRBJ2-7; 10 positions match TRBD1. This CDR3 comprises 15 residues. J was trimmed by 3 bases and V by 3 bases; bases with no gene match: 5. Germline V gives CDR1 KGHSH, CDR2 LQKENI.

The chain employs TRBV6-5 and TRBJ2-1; no clear D gene. Trimming shortened V by 6 bases and J by 8 bases, and 17 bases separated the two germline ends. CDR3 length equals 14 residues. Germline lookup yields CDR1 MNHEY and CDR2 SVGAGI. The CDR3 region is CASSPSGTFHEQFF. CDR3 DNA sequence: TGTGCCAGCAGCCCGTCAGGTACTTTCCATGAGCAGTTCTTC.

The rearrangement joins TRBV29-1 to TRBJ2-7; D is ambiguous. The CDR3 has 13 amino acids. From germline, CDR1 is SQVTM and CDR2 ANQGSEA. Trimming took 7 bases from V and 1 from J, leaving 14 bases between them. The CDR3 DNA reads as TGCAGCGCCAACTTTGACGGTTCCTACGAGCAGTACTTC. Its translation is CSANFDGSYEQYF.

V usage is TRBV28 and J usage is TRBJ2-1; TRBD1 aligns across 7 bases. From germline, CDR1 is MDHEN and CDR2 SYDVKM. The CDR3 consists of 13 residues. Germline trimming cut 6 bases from V and 5 bases from J; bases unmatched to any gene: 4. The CDR3 DNA is TGTGCCAGCAGATGGGACAGCCACAATGAGCAGTTCTTC. This sequence encodes CASRWDSHNEQFF.

CDR3 sequence: CSVTTGSNYGYTF. CDR3 bases: TGCAGCGTTACGACAGGGTCTAACTATGGCTACACCTTC. The J gene is TRBJ1-2, the V gene TRBV29-1; TRBD1 agrees at 7 bases. Germline V gene lookup returns CDR1 SQVTM and CDR2 ANQGSEA. After removal of 5 bases from V and 0 bases from J, the junction contained 3 bases not matched to a gene. This CDR3 region has 13 residues.

The V gene is TRBV5-1, the J gene TRBJ1-2, with D unclear. This CDR3 spans 14 amino acids. The ends were cut back, 0 bases at V and 4 bases at J, with 10 bases in the middle. From germline, CDR1 is SGHRS and CDR2 YFSETQ. The CDR3 DNA follows: TGCGCCAGCAGCTTGGGTTCAGGCGGCTATGGCTACACCTTC. Protein sequence: CASSLGSGGYGYTF.

The J gene is TRBJ1-4, the V gene TRBV4-1; D not resolved. The CDR3 is 15 residues long. The germline V and J ends were trimmed by 0 bases and 0 bases, with 5 bases remaining between them. Germline loops: CDR1 MGHRA, CDR2 YSYEKL. The chain's CDR3 is CASSQEYSTNEKLFF. In DNA, the CDR3 is TGCGCCAGCAGCCAAGAATACTCAACTAATGAAAAACTGTTTTTT.

Regarding this clone: The sample carries other DNA sequences with the same CDR3. The chain links TRBV29-1 to TRBJ2-2, with unresolved D. V dropped 6 bases and J dropped 1 base, with 6 bases sitting between them. This CDR3 is 12 amino acids long. Germline lookup yields CDR1 SQVTM and CDR2 ANQGSEA. The CDR3 region has the DNA TGCAGCGTCGTTGGGAACACCGGGGAGCTGTTTTTT. Protein sequence: CSVVGNTGELFF.

V gene TRBV5-1 combines with J gene TRBJ2-3; 7 bases align to TRBD2. The J segment lost 2 bases and the V segment lost 4 bases, leaving 7 bases of the junction unmatched. CDR1 and CDR2 (germline): SGHRS, YFSETQ. CDR3 length: 15 amino acids. CDR3: CASSQLARHTDTQYF. CDR3 DNA sequence: TGCGCCAGCAGCCAACTAGCGAGGCACACAGATACGCAGTATTTT.

Notes on this clone: The sample carries other DNA sequences with the same CDR3. The chain has TRBV28 and TRBJ2-7; D remains unclear. This CDR3 has 13 amino acids. Per germline, CDR1 MDHEN and CDR2 SYDVKM. V was trimmed by 1 base and J by 2 bases, leaving 6 bases between them. This CDR3 is CASSLSGTYEQYF. The DNA of the CDR3 is TGTGCCAGCAGTTTATCAGGTACCTACGAGCAGTACTTC. Looking up the rest from reference TRBV28 and TRBJ2-7 gives the full variable domain: DVKVTQSSRYLVKRTGEKVFLECVQDMDHENMFWYRQDPGLGLRLIYFSYDVKMKEKGDIPEGYSVSREKKERFSLILESASTNQTSMYLCASSLSGTYEQYFGPGTRLTVT.

The chain links TRBV5-8 to TRBJ2-7; 11 nucleotides align to TRBD2. J lost 1 base, V lost 3 bases, and 3 bases had no gene match. The CDR3 spans 15 residues. From germline, CDR1 is SGHTS and CDR2 YDEGEE. CDR3 sequence reads: CASSSGLAVSYEQYF. The CDR3 DNA follows: TGTGCCAGCAGCTCGGGACTAGCGGTTTCCTACGAGCAGTACTTC.

The chain links TRBV7-9 to TRBJ1-2; D is possibly TRBD1 (5 bases). Between the trimmed V and J ends, which lost 1 base and 0 bases, there was a span of 9 bases. The CDR3 runs to 15 residues. Germline CDR1 reads SEHNR; CDR2 reads FQNEAQ (reference sequence). In DNA form, the CDR3 reads TGTGCCAGCAGCTTAGAGGGGATAGCTAACTATGGCTACACCTTC. Translated, it gives CASSLEGIANYGYTF.

The chain combines TRBV4-2 with TRBJ2-5, with 8 bases aligning to TRBD2. Germline V gives CDR1 LGHNA, CDR2 YNFKEQ. CDR3 length: 18 amino acids. The V and J ends lost 3 bases and 5 bases, in that order; junction bases with no gene match: 17. In DNA, the CDR3 is TGTGCCAGCAGCCATCTCCCCCCCACGGGAGGGCCGGGGGAGACCCAGTACTTC. The encoded protein is CASSHLPPTGGPGETQYF.

The chain joins TRBV7-6 to TRBJ2-3; 8 bases are a match to TRBD2. In germline, CDR1 is SGHVS, CDR2 FNYEAQ. The trim removed 0 bases at V and 4 bases at J, leaving 9 bases unmatched. This CDR3 comprises 17 residues. CDR3 sequence (DNA): TGTGCCAGCAGCTTAGCAGAAGCGCGGGAGGTTTCAGATACGCAGTATTTT. Its protein product is CASSLAEAREVSDTQYF.

The genes are TRBV5-1 and TRBJ2-3; 11 nucleotides agree with TRBD2. From germline, CDR1 is SGHRS and CDR2 YFSETQ. The trim removed 2 bases at V and 4 bases at J, leaving 15 bases unmatched. The CDR3 contains 19 residues. The CDR3: CASSLVIAGGPTSADTQYF. The CDR3 DNA sequence: TGCGCCAGCAGCTTAGTTATAGCGGGAGGGCCGACTTCGGCAGATACGCAGTATTTT.

This clone was picked up one time. The chain employs TRBV7-9 and TRBJ1-5; a weak D match, TRBD1 (5 bases). Germline CDR1 is SEHNR and CDR2 is FQNEAQ (reference sequence). Trimming took 3 bases from V and 1 from J, leaving 13 bases between them. The CDR3 is 16 amino acids. CDR3 residues: CASSLMRGGSNQPQHF. The CDR3 region has the DNA TGTGCCAGCAGCTTGATGAGGGGAGGGAGCAATCAGCCCCAGCATTTT.

The chain's CDR3 is CASSSGTPPQSDEQYF. CDR3 nucleotides: TGTGCCAGCAGCTCCGGGACCCCCCCCCAAAGCGACGAGCAGTACTTC. This chain links TRBV7-9 with TRBJ2-7; D possibly uses TRBD1 or TRBD2 (5 bases each). Germline V gene lookup returns CDR1 SEHNR and CDR2 FQNEAQ (reference sequence). V was clipped by 4 bases and J by 5 bases, with 21 bases between them. CDR3 length: 16 residues.

The V call is TRBV2, the J call TRBJ1-2; D gene uncertain. Trimming cost V 5 bases and J 4 bases, with 8 bases left between them. Germline V gives CDR1 SNHLY, CDR2 FYNNEI. The CDR3 spans 12 residues. CDR3 sequence: CASSQKAYGYTF. CDR3 sequence (DNA): TGTGCCAGCAGTCAAAAGGCCTATGGCTACACCTTC.

The rearrangement uses TRBV5-4 and TRBJ2-2, with 7 bases matching TRBD1. This CDR3 spans 17 amino acids. Trimming cost V 4 bases and J 2 bases; bases outside gene matches: 11. The germline V gene encodes CDR1 SGHNT and CDR2 YYREEE (reference sequence). Here the CDR3 DNA reads TGTGCCAGCAGCCTGCCCCCCGGGACAGATAACACCGGGGAGCTGTTTTTT. This encodes CASSLPPGTDNTGELFF. Looking up the rest from reference TRBV5-4 and TRBJ2-2 gives the full variable domain: ETGVTQSPTHLIKTRGQQVTLRCSSQSGHNTVSWYQQALGQGPQFIFQYYREEENGRGNFPPRFSGLQFPNYSSELNVNALELDDSALYLCASSLPPGTDNTGELFFGEGSRLTVL.

The rearrangement joins TRBV11-2 to TRBJ1-2, with D uncertain. Germline V gene data show CDR1 as SGHAT and CDR2 as FQNNGV. This CDR3 spans 11 amino acids. The V gene lost 3 bases and the J gene lost 8 bases, with 7 bases spanning the gap. Written as DNA, the CDR3 is TGTGCCAGCAGCTTCCTGGGGGGCTACACCTTC. This gives the protein CASSFLGGYTF.

The genes are TRBV29-1 and TRBJ2-5; 8 nucleotides align to TRBD1. The V gene end was trimmed by 0 bases and the J gene end by 6 bases; junction bases not matched to a gene: 9. This CDR3 region has 15 residues. CDR1 and CDR2 from the germline V gene are SQVTM and ANQGSEA. This CDR3 is CSVEDRDRFMKTQYF. The CDR3 DNA reads TGCAGCGTTGAAGATCGGGACAGGTTCATGAAGACCCAGTACTTC.

This chain uses TRBV18 with TRBJ2-3, with 8 positions matching TRBD2. Germline loops: CDR1 KGHSH, CDR2 LQKENI. V shed 0 bases and J 4 bases; nucleotides not matched to a gene: 12. The CDR3 is made up of 18 amino acids. The CDR3 loop reads CASSPPFQRELIADTQYF. In DNA, the CDR3 is TGTGCCAGCTCACCACCTTTCCAGCGGGAGTTAATCGCAGATACGCAGTATTTT.

The chain links TRBV19 to TRBJ1-1; D possibly corresponds to TRBD1 (6 bases). CDR3 length: 13 amino acids. Trimming took off 3 bases at V and 1 base at J, with 6 bases between the two ends. The V gene's germline CDR1 is LNHDA and CDR2 SQIVND (reference sequence). The CDR3 sequence: CASSMGQNTEAFF. The DNA of the CDR3 is TGTGCCAGTAGTATGGGACAGAACACTGAAGCTTTCTTT.